A selection of T cell receptor beta chains follows, all from one sample in a study of T cells in tuberculosis. The method was immunoSEQ multiplex PCR; TCRdb's version includes in-frame clones alone and lacks a portion of them. Seen here are around 45,000 clones, roughly 94% observed once, and the top ten hold 1.9%. The sample consisted of PBMCs. The receptors come from a donor between 5 and 29 years old with latent tuberculosis or without tuberculosis infection. Some clones in this sample may be carry-over from other donors' samples. Both conserved end residues are part of each CDR3. The order of the fields is D gene, V gene, CDR3 protein. A D gene is named only where the DNA matches it firmly.

d_gene: -
v_gene: TRBV30
CDR3aa: CAWSLVEQFF

d_gene: -
v_gene: TRBV5-6
CDR3aa: CASSPTGTEWNEQFF

d_gene: -
v_gene: TRBV2
CDR3aa: CASSGSTDSNQPQHF

d_gene: TRBD2
v_gene: TRBV28
CDR3aa: CASRRTSESSYEQYF

d_gene: -
v_gene: TRBV5-6
CDR3aa: CASSFQGYEQYF

d_gene: TRBD1
v_gene: TRBV23-1
CDR3aa: CASICVDRGREYGYTF

d_gene: -
v_gene: TRBV15
CDR3aa: CATSRDSYYNEQFF

d_gene: -
v_gene: TRBV5-1
CDR3aa: CASSLDAGQTWNEQFF

d_gene: -
v_gene: TRBV4-3
CDR3aa: CASSQEGTRADTQYF

d_gene: -
v_gene: TRBV15
CDR3aa: CATSRDRQANTGELFF